The 3 T cell receptor beta chains listed next were all sequenced from one sample in a study of regulatory T cells in long-lasting Graves disease. Described time point: newly diagnosed GD, antithyroid drugs for less than 3 months. The TCR library was prepared using RNA isolated from PBMCs. Combining iRepertoire HTBI primers with Arm-PCR of CDR3 regions, the authors built TCR beta libraries. TCRdb redid the calling of the multiplex PCR reads with MiXCR, one entry per CDR3 protein. The table records 410,000 or so distinct CDR3 sequences, 14% to 15% of them present only once. These data are also associated with another study on T cells in Graves' hyperthyroidism and ophthalmopathy.

This sample comprised peripheral blood mononuclear cells (PBMCs), obtained at new diagnosis, from a patient treated with antithyroid drugs. Receptor source: a woman younger than 45 with Graves disease.

The gene calls are TRBV20-1 and TRBJ2-7, with 9 bases matching TRBD2. The CDR3 consists of 15 residues. The junction had 10 bases not matched to a gene; V was cut back by 3 bases and J by 4 bases. The V gene's germline CDR1 is DFQATT and CDR2 SNEGSKA (reference sequence). As DNA, the CDR3 is TGCAGTGCTAGCGTTATGGGGACTAGCCGATACGAGCAGTACTTC. Protein: CSASVMGTSRYEQYF.

Ten or more counts support this clonotype. The chain is built from TRBV6-1 and TRBJ2-5; the D is unclear. The CDR3 runs 11 residues. Per germline, CDR1 MNHNS and CDR2 SASEGT. V lost 3 bases to trimming and J lost 14 bases, with 13 bases between them. CDR3 nucleotide sequence: TGTGCCAGCAGTGACTCCCTGATAAGTTACTTC. Its translation is CASSDSLISYF.

This clonotype was observed many times. The chain joins TRBV12-3 or TRBV12-4 to TRBJ2-1, with 16 bases that match TRBD2. The V gene end was trimmed by 8 bases and the J gene end by 7 bases; junction bases not matched to a gene: 8. The CDR3 consists of 16 residues. The CDR3 nucleotides are TGTGCCAGCGGGTTGGGACTAGCGGGAGGGATTAATGAGCAGTTCTTC. It codes for CASGLGLAGGINEQFF.